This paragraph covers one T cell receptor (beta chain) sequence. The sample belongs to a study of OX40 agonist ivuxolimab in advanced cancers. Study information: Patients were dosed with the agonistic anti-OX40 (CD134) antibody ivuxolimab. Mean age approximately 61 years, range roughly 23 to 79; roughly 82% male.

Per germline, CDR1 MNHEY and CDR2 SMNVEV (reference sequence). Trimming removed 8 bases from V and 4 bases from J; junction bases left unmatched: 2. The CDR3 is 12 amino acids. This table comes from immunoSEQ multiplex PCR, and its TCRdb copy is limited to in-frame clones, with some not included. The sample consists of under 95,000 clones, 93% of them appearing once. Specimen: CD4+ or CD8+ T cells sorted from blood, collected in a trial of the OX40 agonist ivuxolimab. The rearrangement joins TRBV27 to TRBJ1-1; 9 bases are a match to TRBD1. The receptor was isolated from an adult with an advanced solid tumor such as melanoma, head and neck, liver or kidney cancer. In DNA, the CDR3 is TGTGCCAGCGGGACAGGGAGCACTGAAGCTTTCTTT. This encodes CASGTGSTEAFF.